This is a list of T cell receptor beta chains from one sample in a study of regulatory T cells in long-lasting Graves disease. TCRdb passed the multiplex PCR reads through MiXCR, listing each CDR3 protein once. The data show about 470,000 distinct CDR3 sequences, 14% to 15% seen once. The same specimen was also included in a second study, on T cells in Graves' hyperthyroidism and ophthalmopathy.

The sequences come from peripheral blood mononuclear cells (PBMCs), collected at new diagnosis, from a patient treated with antithyroid drugs. The receptors were sampled from a young woman with Graves disease. Each CDR3 is given with its conserved first and last residue. A D gene is named only where the DNA matches it firmly. Where a row states a size, it is once, few, many or the class of an expanded clone; other rows omit it.

j_call d_call v_call clone_size cdr3_nt cdr3_aa
TRBJ1-2 TRBD1 TRBV12-3/TRBV12-4 many TGTGCCAGCAGTCGACAGGGACGGGGGTATGGCTACACCTTC CASSRQGRGYGYTF
TRBJ1-1 . TRBV6-1 many TGTGCCAGCAGTGTTCCCCATTTCTTT CASSVPHFF
TRBJ2-1 TRBD2 TRBV3-1 many TGTGCCAGCAGCCAAGAACCCGGGACTAGCGGGAACAATGAGCAGTTCTTC CASSQEPGTSGNNEQFF
TRBJ2-3 TRBD2 TRBV6-1 many TGTGCCACCGGACTAGCGGGATGGGCAGATACGCAGTATTTT CATGLAGWADTQYF
TRBJ2-3 TRBD2 TRBV6-2/TRBV6-3 few TGTGCCAGCAGTGCCCTTCCTCTAGCGGGACCCCCAGATACGCAGTATTTT CASSALPLAGPPDTQYF
TRBJ2-5 . TRBV7-2 few TGTGCCAGCACCGACCCAGGCAGGGGAGAGACCCAGTACTTC CASTDPGRGETQYF
TRBJ1-2 TRBD1 TRBV25-1 few TGTGCCAGCGAGGGGGCGAATAACTATGGCTACACCTTC CASEGANNYGYTF
TRBJ2-7 . TRBV5-1 . TGCGCCAGCAGCTTGTATCGCTACGAGCAGTACTTC CASSLYRYEQYF
TRBJ2-4 . TRBV12-3/TRBV12-4 few TGTGCCAGCAGTTTCGGCCGCAAAAACATTCAGTACTTC CASSFGRKNIQYF
TRBJ2-7 TRBD2 TRBV7-6 . TGTGCCAGCAGTAACCCCCTGCGCCAGCGGGGCTACGAGCAGTACTTC CASSNPLRQRGYEQYF
TRBJ2-7 TRBD1 TRBV11-2 many TGTGCCAGCAGCATCCGGACAGGGGGCTTTCACGAGCAGTACTTC CASSIRTGGFHEQYF
TRBJ2-1 . TRBV7-8 many TGTGCCAGCAGCTTAGCCCCCCTCCTCCAGTTCTTC CASSLAPLLQFF
TRBJ2-7 . TRBV12-3/TRBV12-4 many TGTGCCAGCACCGGCCCCGGTGGGGGTTACGAGCAGTACTTC CASTGPGGGYEQYF
TRBJ2-7 TRBD2 TRBV20-1 many TGCAGTGCTAGTCGGCCTAGCGGTTCCTACGAGCAGTACTTC CSASRPSGSYEQYF
TRBJ2-2 . TRBV2 many TGTGCCATCGCGGGGGCAGCGAACACCGGGGAGCTGTTTTTT CAIAGAANTGELFF
TRBJ2-5 . TRBV12-3/TRBV12-4 few TGTGCCAGCAGTTTAAGGAACCAAGAGACCCAGTACTTC CASSLRNQETQYF
TRBJ1-2 . TRBV11-2 . TGTGCCAGCAGTGATAGGGTGCAGAGAGCCTACACCTTC CASSDRVQRAYTF